This T cell receptor (beta chain) is drawn from a study of blood T cell repertoires in COVID-19. Overall study: There were acute and convalescent COVID-19 samples, and they came from the United States, Italy and Spain.

V was clipped by 1 base and J by 2 bases; unmatched bases: 13. The CDR3 extends over 18 amino acids. The germline V gene encodes CDR1 LGHNA and CDR2 YNFKEQ. Original data processing: Estimation of nucleated cell counts relied on the amplification of reference gene primers. Method: immunoSEQ multiplex PCR; TCRdb's copy keeps in-frame clones and lacks some. That table gives V, J and clone size, and the DNA gave D and trimming. The sample shows 120,000 or so clones, around 76% of them seen only once. V usage is TRBV4-2 and J usage is TRBJ2-7, with 8 bases that match TRBD2. The sequenced material came from peripheral blood. The receptor was derived from a man aged 60-69 years with acute or convalescent COVID-19. DNA for the CDR3: TGTGCCAGCAGCCAAGGGGGGGGGTCTAGCGGGCTCGCCTACGAGCAGTACTTC. Translation: CASSQGGGSSGLAYEQYF.